Listed below are T cell receptor beta chains from one sample, sequenced in a study of T cells in localized non-small cell lung cancer. Clones were sequenced by immunoSEQ multiplex PCR, and TCRdb holds only the in-frame ones, with some missing. The sample includes about 54,000 clones, around 86% of them seen just once. The source was peripheral blood, collected before any cancer treatment. The receptors stem from a female donor over 55 with stage II squamous cell lung carcinoma. The CDR3 runs from the conserved cysteine through the conserved F or W. Each record gives: D gene, V gene, J gene, clone size, CDR3 DNA, CDR3 protein. The D gene is left open where the match is weak. The listing skips clone size in some rows; elsewhere it reads once, few, many or a size class.

.	TRBV2	TRBJ2-1	.	TGTGCCAGCAGCGGCCGCACCGCTCCCAATGAGCAGTTCTTC	CASSGRTAPNEQFF
.	TRBV19	TRBJ1-4	.	TGTGCCAGTAGTATATTCGGGGGGAATGAAAAACTGTTTTTT	CASSIFGGNEKLFF
.	TRBV18	TRBJ2-3	once	TGTGCCAGCTCACCTAGTCCGGCAGATACGCAGTATTTT	CASSPSPADTQYF
TRBD1	TRBV19	TRBJ1-1	.	TGTGCCAGCCTTTTACAGGGGGCGAACACTGAAGCTTTCTTT	CASLLQGANTEAFF
TRBD1	TRBV5-1	TRBJ2-2	.	TGCGCCAGCAGCACAACAGGGGGCAGCGGGGAGCTGTTTTTT	CASSTTGGSGELFF
.	TRBV19	TRBJ1-5	.	TGTGCCAGTAGTATACAGGTTAGCAATCAGCCCCAGCATTTT	CASSIQVSNQPQHF
TRBD1	TRBV18	TRBJ2-7	.	TGTGCCAGCTCGCCGAGCCGGGACAGCTACGAGCAGTACTTC	CASSPSRDSYEQYF
.	TRBV5-6	TRBJ1-1	.	TGTGCCAGCAGCTTGGCCACTAGGACTTACCCTGAAGCTTTCTTT	CASSLATRTYPEAFF
.	TRBV7-9	TRBJ1-1	.	TGTGCCAGCAGCTTTCCCTCCGGGAAGGGCACTGAAGCTTTCTTT	CASSFPSGKGTEAFF
.	TRBV7-8	TRBJ1-2	.	TGTGCCAGCAGCTTAGCGGGGGGACTACTGATTAACTATGGCTACACCTTC	CASSLAGGLLINYGYTF
TRBD1	TRBV9	TRBJ1-2	.	TGTGCCAGCAGCGTAGAGGGACAGGGCTATGGCTACACCTTC	CASSVEGQGYGYTF
TRBD1	TRBV11-2	TRBJ2-2	.	TGTGCCAGCAGCAGTCGACAGGGTTCGGGGAACACCGGGGAGCTGTTTTTT	CASSSRQGSGNTGELFF
TRBD2	TRBV14	TRBJ2-3	.	TGTGCCAGCAGCCCGAGACTAGCGGGGGGGCTCACAGATACGCAGTATTTT	CASSPRLAGGLTDTQYF
.	TRBV6-5	TRBJ1-1	.	TGTGCCAGCATCAAGGGGGGGGGAACGGAAGCTTTCTTT	CASIKGGGTEAFF
TRBD2	TRBV6-1	TRBJ2-1	once	TGTGCCGGGGGAAAGGGACTAGCGGGAGAGGAGCAGTTCTTC	CAGGKGLAGEEQFF
.	TRBV11-2	TRBJ1-2	.	TGTGCCAGCAGCTCACTTGGGGGTCGGGCCTATGGCTACACCTTC	CASSSLGGRAYGYTF
.	TRBV30	TRBJ2-3	.	TGTGCCTGGAGGGTTTCCACAGATACGCAGTATTTT	CAWRVSTDTQYF
.	TRBV2	TRBJ1-6	once	TGTGCCAGCAGTGGAACTCTTAGGGACTCCTATAATTCACCCCTCCACTTT	CASSGTLRDSYNSPLHF
.	TRBV6-6	TRBJ1-1	.	TGTGCCAGCGTCGATTTAGGGGTGAACACTGAAGCTTTCTTT	CASVDLGVNTEAFF
TRBD1	TRBV5-5	TRBJ1-1	.	TGTGCCAGCAGCTTGGATCCGACAGGGTTCATGAACACTGAAGCTTTCTTT	CASSLDPTGFMNTEAFF
.	TRBV4-2	TRBJ1-1	.	TGTGCCAGCAGCCAACTTAGGACCACTGAAGCTTTCTTT	CASSQLRTTEAFF
TRBD1	TRBV30	TRBJ2-1	.	TGTGCCTGGAGTGCTGGGACAGGGGTCGATGAGCAGTTCTTC	CAWSAGTGVDEQFF
.	TRBV30	TRBJ1-5	.	TGTGCCTGGAGTCCGGTTGGGGGGAATAGCAATCAGCCCCAGCATTTT	CAWSPVGGNSNQPQHF
.	TRBV11-3	TRBJ2-7	.	TGTGCCAGCAGCTTAGATCCTCGGACAGAGCAGTACTTC	CASSLDPRTEQYF
TRBD2	TRBV2	TRBJ2-1	.	TGTGCCAGCAGTGAAGCATTTCTAGCGGGGGGGAGCTCCTACAATGAGCAGTTCTTC	CASSEAFLAGGSSYNEQFF
TRBD1	TRBV2	TRBJ1-4	.	TGTGCCGGGCGGACAGGGGATGAAAAACTGTTTTTT	CAGRTGDEKLFF
.	TRBV9	TRBJ2-2	.	TGTGCCAGCAGCGTAGGTGGGCTCGGGGAGCTGTTTTTT	CASSVGGLGELFF
.	TRBV13	TRBJ1-3	.	TGTGCCAGCAGCCGCACAGGGCTTGCTGGAAACACCATATATTTT	CASSRTGLAGNTIYF
.	TRBV2	TRBJ1-6	.	TGTGCCAGCATGAGGCAGGGAAATTCACCCCTCCACTTT	CASMRQGNSPLHF
TRBD1	TRBV6-5	TRBJ1-2	few	TGTGCCAGCAGTTACTCCCCGACAGGGCGAGGGGATGGCTACACCTTC	CASSYSPTGRGDGYTF
TRBD1	TRBV2	TRBJ2-7	few	TGTGCCAGCAGTTCTGGGACAGAATCCTACGAGCAGTACTTC	CASSSGTESYEQYF
.	TRBV5-1	TRBJ2-3	.	TGCGCCAGCAGCGGAGGGGGCCATAGCACAGATACGCAGTATTTT	CASSGGGHSTDTQYF
TRBD1	TRBV5-1	TRBJ2-1	.	TGCGCCAGCAGCCCGGGGACAGGGACTTACAATGAGCAGTTCTTC	CASSPGTGTYNEQFF
TRBD1	TRBV7-8	TRBJ1-4	.	TGTGCCAGCAGAGCGGGACAGGGGGCAAGCACTAATGAAAAACTGTTTTTT	CASRAGQGASTNEKLFF
.	TRBV9	TRBJ1-3	.	TGTGCCAGCAGCGTAGGGGGAAGGAGCTCTGGAAACACCATATATTTT	CASSVGGRSSGNTIYF
.	TRBV27	TRBJ2-1	.	TGTGCCAGCAGCTATCGGGAATCCGGGTCATCCTACAATGAGCAGTTCTTC	CASSYRESGSSYNEQFF
.	TRBV4-3	TRBJ2-2	.	TGCGCCAGCAGCCAAGATACGAGGCTGTGGACCGGGGAGCTGTTTTTT	CASSQDTRLWTGELFF
TRBD2	TRBV7-2	TRBJ2-1	.	TGTGCCAGCAGCTCAGGGACTAGCGGGGGGGAGAGGGTTGAGCAGTTCTTC	CASSSGTSGGERVEQFF
.	TRBV18	TRBJ1-2	.	TGTGCCAGCTCACGTGAGACAACGGGAGGCTACACCTTC	CASSRETTGGYTF
.	TRBV5-1	TRBJ2-1	once	TGCGCCACGCGGACGGGGAACAATGAGCAGTTCTTC	CATRTGNNEQFF
.	TRBV28	TRBJ2-7	.	TGTGCCAGCAGTTTAGTTCAGGGGATTGCCTACGAGCAGTACTTC	CASSLVQGIAYEQYF
.	TRBV7-8	TRBJ2-7	once	TGTGCCAGCAGCCCGGGGGACATCGAATACGAGCAGTACTTC	CASSPGDIEYEQYF
TRBD1	TRBV6-6	TRBJ1-6	few	TGTGCCAGCAGTTTTACAGGGGGAAGTTCACCCCTCCACTTT	CASSFTGGSSPLHF
.	TRBV7-3	TRBJ1-1	few	TGTGCCAGCCGCCTTCAAGGGGGTACTGAAGCTTTCTTT	CASRLQGGTEAFF
.	TRBV27	TRBJ1-1	.	TGTGCCAGCAGTTTCGGGCAGATGAACACTGAAGCTTTCTTT	CASSFGQMNTEAFF
.	TRBV10-2	TRBJ1-1	.	TGCGCCAGCAGGACCAGAGGGACTGAAGCTTTCTTT	CASRTRGTEAFF
.	TRBV5-6	TRBJ2-7	.	TGTGCCAGCAGCTTTGGGGGTAGGAGGCCCCTAGTCGAGCAGTACTTC	CASSFGGRRPLVEQYF
.	TRBV30	TRBJ2-3	.	TGTGCCTGGAGTGTAGAGGTGGCAGATACGCAGTATTTT	CAWSVEVADTQYF
.	TRBV4-3	TRBJ1-3	.	TGCGCCAGCAGCCAAGATTGGGGATCCTTGAACGGAAACACCATATATTTT	CASSQDWGSLNGNTIYF